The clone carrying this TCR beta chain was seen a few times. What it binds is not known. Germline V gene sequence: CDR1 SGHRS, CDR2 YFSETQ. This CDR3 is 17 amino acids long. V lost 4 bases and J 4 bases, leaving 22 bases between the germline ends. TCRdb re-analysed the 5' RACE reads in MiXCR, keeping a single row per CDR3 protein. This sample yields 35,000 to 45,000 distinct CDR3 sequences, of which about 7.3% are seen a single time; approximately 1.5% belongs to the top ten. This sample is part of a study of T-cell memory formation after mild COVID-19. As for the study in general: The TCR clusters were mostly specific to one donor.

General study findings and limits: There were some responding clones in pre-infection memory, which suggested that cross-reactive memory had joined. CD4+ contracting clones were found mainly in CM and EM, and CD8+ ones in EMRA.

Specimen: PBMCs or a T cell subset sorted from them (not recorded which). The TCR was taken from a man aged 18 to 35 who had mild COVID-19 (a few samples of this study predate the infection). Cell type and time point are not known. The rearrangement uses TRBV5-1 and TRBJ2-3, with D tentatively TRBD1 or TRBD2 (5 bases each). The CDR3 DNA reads TGCGCCAGCAGCCCCAGGGTCCCGCTGGGGGTACCAGATACGCAGTATTTT. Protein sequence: CASSPRVPLGVPDTQYF.